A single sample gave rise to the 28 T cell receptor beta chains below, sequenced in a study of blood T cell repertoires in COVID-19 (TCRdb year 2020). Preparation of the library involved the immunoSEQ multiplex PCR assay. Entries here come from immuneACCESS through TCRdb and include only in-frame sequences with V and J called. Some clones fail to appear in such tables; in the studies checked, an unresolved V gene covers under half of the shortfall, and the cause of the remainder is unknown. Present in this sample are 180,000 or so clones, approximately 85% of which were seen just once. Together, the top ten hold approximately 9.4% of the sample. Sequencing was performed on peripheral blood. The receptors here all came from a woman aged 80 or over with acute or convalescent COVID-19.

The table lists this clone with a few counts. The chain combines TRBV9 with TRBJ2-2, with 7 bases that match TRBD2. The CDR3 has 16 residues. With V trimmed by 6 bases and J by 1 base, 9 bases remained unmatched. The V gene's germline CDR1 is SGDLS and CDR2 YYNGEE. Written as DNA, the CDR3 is TGTGCCAGCACCCTGGGGGAGCGGGGGAACACCGGGGAGCTGTTTTTT. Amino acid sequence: CASTLGERGNTGELFF.

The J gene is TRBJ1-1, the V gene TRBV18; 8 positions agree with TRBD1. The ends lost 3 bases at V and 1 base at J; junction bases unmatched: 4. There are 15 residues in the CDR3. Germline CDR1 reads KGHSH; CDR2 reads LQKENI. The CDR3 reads CASSPLQGGNTEAFF. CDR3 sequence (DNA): TGTGCCAGCTCACCGTTACAGGGGGGGAACACTGAAGCTTTCTTT. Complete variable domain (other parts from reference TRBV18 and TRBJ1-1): NAGVMQNPRHLVRRRGQEARLRCSPMKGHSHVYWYRQLPEEGLKFMVYLQKENIIDESGMPKERFSAEFPKEGPSILRIQQVVRGDSAAYFCASSPLQGGNTEAFFGQGTRLTVV.

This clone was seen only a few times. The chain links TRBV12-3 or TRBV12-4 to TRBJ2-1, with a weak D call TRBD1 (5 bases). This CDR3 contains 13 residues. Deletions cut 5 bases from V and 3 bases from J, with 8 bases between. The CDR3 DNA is TGTGCCAGCAGTCCCGACAGCTACAATGAGCAGTTCTTC. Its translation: CASSPDSYNEQFF.

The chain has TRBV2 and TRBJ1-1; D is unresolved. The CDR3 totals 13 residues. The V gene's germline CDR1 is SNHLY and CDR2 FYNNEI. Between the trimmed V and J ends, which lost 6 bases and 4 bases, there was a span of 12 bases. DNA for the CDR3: TGTGCCAGCAGCGCCAAGCGAGGCACTGAAGCTTTCTTT. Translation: CASSAKRGTEAFF.

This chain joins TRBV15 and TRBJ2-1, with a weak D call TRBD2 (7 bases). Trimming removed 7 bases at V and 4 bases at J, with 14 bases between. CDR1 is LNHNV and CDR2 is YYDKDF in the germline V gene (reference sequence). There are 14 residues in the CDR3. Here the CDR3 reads CATTRGGVYNEQFF. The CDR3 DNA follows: TGTGCCACCACCAGGGGAGGGGTTTACAATGAGCAGTTCTTC.

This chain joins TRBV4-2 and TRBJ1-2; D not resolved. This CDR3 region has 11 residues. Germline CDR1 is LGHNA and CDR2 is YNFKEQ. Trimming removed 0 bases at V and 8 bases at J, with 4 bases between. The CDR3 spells CASSQDIGYTF. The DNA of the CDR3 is TGTGCCAGCAGCCAAGATATCGGCTACACCTTC.

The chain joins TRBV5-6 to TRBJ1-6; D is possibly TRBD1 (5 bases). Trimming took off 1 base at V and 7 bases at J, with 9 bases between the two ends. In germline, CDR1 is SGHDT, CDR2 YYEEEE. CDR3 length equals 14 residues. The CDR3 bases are TGTGCCAGCAGCTTGCAGGGATGGAATTCACCCCTCCACTTT. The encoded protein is CASSLQGWNSPLHF. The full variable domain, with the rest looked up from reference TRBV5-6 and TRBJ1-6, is DAGVTQSPTHLIKTRGQQVTLRCSPKSGHDTVSWYQQALGQGPQFIFQYYEEEERQRGNFPDRFSGHQFPNYSSELNVNALLLGDSALYLCASSLQGWNSPLHFGNGTRLTVT.

The CDR3 loop is CASSEVSGRDGNEQFF. The CDR3 coding sequence is TGTGCCAGCAGTGAAGTTAGCGGGAGGGACGGCAATGAGCAGTTCTTC. The gene calls are TRBV2 and TRBJ2-1; 11 bases align to TRBD2. V shed 1 base, J shed 6 bases, and the junction held 5 bases outside the gene matches. CDR3 length equals 16 residues. Germline V gene lookup returns CDR1 SNHLY and CDR2 FYNNEI.

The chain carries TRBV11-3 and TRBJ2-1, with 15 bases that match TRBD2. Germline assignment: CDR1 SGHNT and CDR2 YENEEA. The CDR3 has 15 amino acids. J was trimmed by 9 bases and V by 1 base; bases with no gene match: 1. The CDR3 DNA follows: TGTGCCAGCAGCTTAGGGACTAGCGGGAGGGGTGAGCAGTTCTTC. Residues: CASSLGTSGRGEQFF. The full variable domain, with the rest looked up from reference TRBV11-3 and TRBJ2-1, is EAGVVQSPRYKIIEKKQPVAFWCNPISGHNTLYWYLQNLGQGPELLIRYENEEAVDDSQLPKDRFSAERLKGVDSTLKIQPAELGDSAVYLCASSLGTSGRGEQFFGPGTRLTVL.

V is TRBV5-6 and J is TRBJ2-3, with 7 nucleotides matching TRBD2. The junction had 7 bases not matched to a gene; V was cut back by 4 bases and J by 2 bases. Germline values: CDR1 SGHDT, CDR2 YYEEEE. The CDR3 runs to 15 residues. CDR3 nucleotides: TGTGCCAGCAGCCGACTAGCTCTAGACACAGATACGCAGTATTTT. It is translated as CASSRLALDTDTQYF.

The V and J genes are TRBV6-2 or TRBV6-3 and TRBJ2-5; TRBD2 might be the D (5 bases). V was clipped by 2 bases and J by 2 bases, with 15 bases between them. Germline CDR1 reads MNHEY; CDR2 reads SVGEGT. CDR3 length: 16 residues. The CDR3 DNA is TGTGCCAGCAGTTACGTTTCCGTAGCGAGTCAAGAGACCCAGTACTTC. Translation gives CASSYVSVASQETQYF.

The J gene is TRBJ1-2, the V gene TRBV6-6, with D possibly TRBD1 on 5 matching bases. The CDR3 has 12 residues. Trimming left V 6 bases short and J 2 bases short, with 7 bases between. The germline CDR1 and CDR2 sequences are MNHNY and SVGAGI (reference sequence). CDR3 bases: TGTGCCAGCAGAGGGGTGAACTATGGCTACACCTTC. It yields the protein CASRGVNYGYTF.

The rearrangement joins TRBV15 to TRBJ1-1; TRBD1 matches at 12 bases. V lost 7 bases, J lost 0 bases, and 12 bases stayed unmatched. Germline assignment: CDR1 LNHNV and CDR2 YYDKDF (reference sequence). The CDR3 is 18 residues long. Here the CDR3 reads CATINGDRGLKLNTEAFF. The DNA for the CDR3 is TGTGCCACCATCAACGGGGACAGGGGGCTTAAACTGAACACTGAAGCTTTCTTT.

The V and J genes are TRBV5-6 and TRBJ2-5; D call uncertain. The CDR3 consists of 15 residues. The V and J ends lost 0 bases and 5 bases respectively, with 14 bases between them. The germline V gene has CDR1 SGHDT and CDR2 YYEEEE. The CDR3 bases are TGTGCCAGCAGCTTGGATTTCCGCAGGTTGGAGACCCAGTACTTC. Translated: CASSLDFRRLETQYF.

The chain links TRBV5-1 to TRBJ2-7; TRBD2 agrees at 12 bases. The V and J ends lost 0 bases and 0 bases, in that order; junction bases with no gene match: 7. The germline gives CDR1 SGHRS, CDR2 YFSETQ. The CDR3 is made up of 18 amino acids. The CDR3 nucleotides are TGCGCCAGCAGCTTGGCCCTGACTAGCGGGGGACCCTCCTACGAGCAGTACTTC. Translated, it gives CASSLALTSGGPSYEQYF.

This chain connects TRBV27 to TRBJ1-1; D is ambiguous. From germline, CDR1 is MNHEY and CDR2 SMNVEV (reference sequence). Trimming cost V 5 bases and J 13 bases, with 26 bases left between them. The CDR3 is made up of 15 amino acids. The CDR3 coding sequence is TGTGCCAGCAGTCCCCAATATAACCCGACGGCACGAGGTTTCTTT. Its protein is CASSPQYNPTARGFF.

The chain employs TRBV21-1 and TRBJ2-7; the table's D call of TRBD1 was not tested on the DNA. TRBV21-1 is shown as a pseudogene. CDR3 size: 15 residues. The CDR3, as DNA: TGTGCCAGCAGCAAAGGTGGACAGCCCTCCTACGAGCAGTACTTC. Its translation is CASSKGGQPSYEQYF.

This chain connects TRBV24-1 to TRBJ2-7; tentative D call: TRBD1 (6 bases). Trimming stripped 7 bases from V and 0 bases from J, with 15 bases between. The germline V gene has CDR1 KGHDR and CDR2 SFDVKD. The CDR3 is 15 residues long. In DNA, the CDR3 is TGTGCCACCAGGCCAGGGGCCCGGAGCTCCTACGAGCAGTACTTC. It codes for CATRPGARSSYEQYF.

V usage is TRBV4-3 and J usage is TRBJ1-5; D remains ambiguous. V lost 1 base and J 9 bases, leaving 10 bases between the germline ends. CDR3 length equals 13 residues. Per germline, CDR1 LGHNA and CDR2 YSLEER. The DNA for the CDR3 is TGCGCCAGCAGCCAAGGGGTTTCGGGGCCCCAGCATTTT. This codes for CASSQGVSGPQHF.

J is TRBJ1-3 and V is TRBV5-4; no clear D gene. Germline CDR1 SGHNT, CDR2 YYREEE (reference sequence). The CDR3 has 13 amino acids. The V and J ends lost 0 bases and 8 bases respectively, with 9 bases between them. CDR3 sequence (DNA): TGTGCCAGCAGCTTGGAGTCGGGTTACACCATATATTTT. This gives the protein CASSLESGYTIYF.

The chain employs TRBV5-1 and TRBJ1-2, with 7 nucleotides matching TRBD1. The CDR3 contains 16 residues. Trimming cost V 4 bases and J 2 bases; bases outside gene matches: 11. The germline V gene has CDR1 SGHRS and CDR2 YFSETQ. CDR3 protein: CASSARPLQGNYGYTF. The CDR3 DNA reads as TGCGCCAGCAGCGCGCGACCATTACAGGGGAACTATGGCTACACCTTC.

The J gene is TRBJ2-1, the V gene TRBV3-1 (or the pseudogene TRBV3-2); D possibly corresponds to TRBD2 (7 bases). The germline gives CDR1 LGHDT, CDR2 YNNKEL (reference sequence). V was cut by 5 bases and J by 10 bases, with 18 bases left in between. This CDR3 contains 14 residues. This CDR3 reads CASSLSGTPGEQFF. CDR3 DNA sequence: TGTGCCAGCAGCTTGAGCGGGACACCCGGGGAGCAGTTCTTC.

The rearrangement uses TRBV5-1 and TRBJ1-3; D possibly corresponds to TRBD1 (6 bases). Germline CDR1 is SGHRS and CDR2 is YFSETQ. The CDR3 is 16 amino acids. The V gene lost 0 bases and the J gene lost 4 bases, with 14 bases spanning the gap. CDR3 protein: CASSLVGPDRGNTIYF. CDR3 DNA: TGCGCCAGCAGCTTGGTTGGCCCAGACAGGGGAAACACCATATATTTT.

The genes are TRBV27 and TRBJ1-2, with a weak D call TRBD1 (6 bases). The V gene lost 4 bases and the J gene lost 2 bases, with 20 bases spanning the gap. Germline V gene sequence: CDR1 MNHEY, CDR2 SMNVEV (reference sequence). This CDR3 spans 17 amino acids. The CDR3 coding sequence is TGTGCCAGCAGTTATCGGGCTGGGGGGGGGCCGAACTATGGCTACACCTTC. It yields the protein CASSYRAGGGPNYGYTF.

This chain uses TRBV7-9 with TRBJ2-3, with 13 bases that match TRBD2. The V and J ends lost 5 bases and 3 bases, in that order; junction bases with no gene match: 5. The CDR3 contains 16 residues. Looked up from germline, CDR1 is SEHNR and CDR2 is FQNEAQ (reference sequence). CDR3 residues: CASSDTSGRDTDTQYF. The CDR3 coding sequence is TGTGCCAGCAGCGACACTAGCGGGAGGGATACAGATACGCAGTATTTT.

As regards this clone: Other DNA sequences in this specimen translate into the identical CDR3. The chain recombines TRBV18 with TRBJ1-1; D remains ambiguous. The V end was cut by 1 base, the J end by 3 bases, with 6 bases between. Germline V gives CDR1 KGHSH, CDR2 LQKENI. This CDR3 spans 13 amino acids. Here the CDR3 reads CASSPLRDTEAFF. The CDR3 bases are TGTGCCAGCTCACCACTCCGGGACACTGAAGCTTTCTTT.

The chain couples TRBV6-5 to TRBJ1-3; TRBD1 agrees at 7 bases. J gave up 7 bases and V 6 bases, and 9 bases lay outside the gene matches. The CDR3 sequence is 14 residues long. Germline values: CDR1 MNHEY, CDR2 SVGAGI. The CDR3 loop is CASSPKQGRNTIYF. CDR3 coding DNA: TGTGCCAGCAGCCCCAAACAGGGGCGCAACACCATATATTTT.

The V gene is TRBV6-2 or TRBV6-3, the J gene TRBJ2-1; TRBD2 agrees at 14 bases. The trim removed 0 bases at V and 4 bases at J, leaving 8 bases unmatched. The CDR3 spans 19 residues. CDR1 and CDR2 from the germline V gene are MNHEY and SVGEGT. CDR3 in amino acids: CASSYSTSGGAGWYNEQFF. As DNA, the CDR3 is TGTGCCAGCAGTTACTCGACTAGCGGGGGGGCAGGATGGTACAATGAGCAGTTCTTC.